A selection of T cell receptor beta chains follows, all from one sample in a study of CXCR3-negative and CXCR3-positive naive CD8 T cells. TCRdb re-called the 5' RACE reads and gives one entry per CDR3 protein, without DNA. The table gives 120,000 to 150,000 distinct CDR3 sequences; the top ten clones make up around 0.28% of it. Sequencing input: naive CXCR3+ CD8+ T cells from blood. The receptors shown here come from a human donor in good health. Some clones in this sample may be carry-over from other donors' samples. Both conserved end residues are part of each CDR3. Expanded clones are given a class, and other clones once, few, many or no size at all.

>TRBJ2-2|TRBV15|NA
CATRESGGGNGELFF
>TRBJ2-5|TRBV7-8|NA
CASSFGGTNEQYF
>TRBJ2-1|TRBV10-3|medium-sized
CAISDPALRVSNEQFF
>TRBJ2-7|TRBV5-5|NA
CASSLSGQGASFYEQYF
>TRBJ1-1|TRBV20-1|NA
CSASKVTSTEAFF
>TRBJ1-1|TRBV29-1|NA
CSVWWLVGGNTEAFF
>TRBJ2-7|TRBV29-1|NA
CSVSGQGESYEQYF
>TRBJ2-7|TRBV5-1|NA
CASSLADGGGTYEQYF
>TRBJ2-7|TRBV29-1|NA
CSASRDRDYEQYF
>TRBJ2-5|TRBV29-1|NA
CSVAGTVRQETQYF
>TRBJ2-7|TRBV7-2|NA
CASSLGLAEIYEQYF
>TRBJ2-7|TRBV7-9|NA
CASSPAASYEQYF
>TRBJ1-1|TRBV29-1|NA
CSARGASAEAFF
>TRBJ2-3|TRBV4-1|NA
CASSQWTESSTDTQYF
>TRBJ1-1|TRBV7-8|NA
CASSPMDREGDTEAFF
>TRBJ2-1|TRBV6-5|NA
CASSYNRDRGFDEQFF
>TRBJ1-1|TRBV27|NA
CASSFNGGNTEAFF
>TRBJ2-1|TRBV28|NA
CASRPGGTGLGGEQFF
>TRBJ2-7|TRBV4-2|NA
CASSQPGTEQYF
>TRBJ2-1|TRBV4-1|NA
CASGWTGGSEQFF
>TRBJ2-1|TRBV11-1|NA
CASSFGPQSRSYNEQFF
>TRBJ2-1|TRBV20-1|NA
CSAREGGPRGYSYNEQFF
>TRBJ2-2|TRBV11-2|NA
CASSQTGPTGELFF
>TRBJ2-1|TRBV6-5|NA
CASSTGTSGRFEQFF
>TRBJ1-4|TRBV5-1|NA
CASAVEGGVNEKLFF
>TRBJ1-1|TRBV7-9|NA
CASSLVPENTEAFF
>TRBJ2-7|TRBV14|NA
CASSQDRGNEQYF
>TRBJ2-7|TRBV12-3/TRBV12-4|NA
CASSPGTYEQYF
>TRBJ1-2|TRBV18|NA
CASSPPGQGAPGYTF
>TRBJ2-5|TRBV25-1|NA
CPSSEYGAAHQETQYF
>TRBJ2-3|TRBV28|NA
CASSSTHFAGGPIIGTDTQYF
>TRBJ2-3|TRBV12-3/TRBV12-4|NA
CASSFERGTDTQYF
>TRBJ2-3|TRBV11-3|NA
CASSQGLAGGFTDTQYF
>TRBJ2-3|TRBV4-3|NA
CASSQTTPGGNEDTQYF
>TRBJ1-1|TRBV5-6|NA
CASSLVSGTNTEAFF
>TRBJ1-1|TRBV5-1|NA
CASSLIQPSPNTEAFF
>TRBJ1-1|TRBV29-1|NA
CSVPRGGGTEAFF
>TRBJ2-1|TRBV19|NA
CASSISPPPGGLGQFF
>TRBJ2-1|TRBV7-3|NA
CAGSQGNEQFF
>TRBJ2-1|TRBV29-1|NA
CSVELEGDNEQFF
>TRBJ1-5|TRBV28|NA
CASSTGTASNQPQHF
>TRBJ1-1|TRBV7-9|NA
CASSRGGAGRFDTEAFF
>TRBJ1-1|TRBV18|NA
CASSPDGQNTEASF
>TRBJ1-1|TRBV23-1|NA
CASSPSGTGDTEAFF
>TRBJ2-7|TRBV5-6|NA
CASSFILGEQYF
>TRBJ2-2|TRBV27|NA
CASSAGVPGELFF
>TRBJ2-5|TRBV28|NA
CASGVLEGETQYF
>TRBJ2-7|TRBV27|NA
CASSLVGAAYEQYF
>TRBJ2-1|TRBV20-1|NA
CSARGIQSSYNEQFF